This is a list of T cell receptor beta chains from one sample in a study of T cell responses to AZD1222 COVID-19 vaccine. Sequencing was performed with immunoSEQ multiplex PCR; in TCRdb, only in-frame clones are kept and a portion is missing. The sample has more than 150,000 clones, over 80% seen once. Sample: peripheral blood, taken on day 0 of AZD1222 vaccination. These receptors were obtained from an adult in good health. Both conserved end residues are part of each CDR3. Fields, in order: D gene, V gene, J gene, clone size, CDR3 DNA, CDR3 protein. A D gene is named only where the DNA matches it firmly. Size is omitted from some rows. Given values are once, few, many or a class for expanded clones.

D gene: .
V gene: TRBV7-3
J gene: TRBJ1-2
clone size: once
CDR3 DNA: TGTGCCAGCAGCTTCTTTTTCACAGGAGTCCCCGGAGGCTACACCTTC
CDR3 protein: CASSFFFTGVPGGYTF

D gene: .
V gene: TRBV3-1/TRBV3-2
J gene: TRBJ1-1
clone size: .
CDR3 DNA: TGTGCCAGCAGCCAAGATGGGTCAGGGGTCCGGGGTGCTTTCTTT
CDR3 protein: CASSQDGSGVRGAFF

D gene: TRBD1
V gene: TRBV5-1
J gene: TRBJ1-4
clone size: .
CDR3 DNA: TGCGCCAGCGGACAGGGTACAGTAGGAGAAAAACTGTTTTTT
CDR3 protein: CASGQGTVGEKLFF

D gene: .
V gene: TRBV19
J gene: TRBJ1-1
clone size: .
CDR3 DNA: TGTGCCAGTAGCTGGGGTAGAACTGAAGCTTTCTTT
CDR3 protein: CASSWGRTEAFF

D gene: .
V gene: TRBV19
J gene: TRBJ2-3
clone size: .
CDR3 DNA: TGTGCCAGTAGTATAGATGGCGGGAACACAGATACGCAGTATTTT
CDR3 protein: CASSIDGGNTDTQYF

D gene: .
V gene: TRBV19
J gene: TRBJ1-1
clone size: .
CDR3 DNA: TGTGCCAGTAGTAGGAACAGGGTATCGGGGTTGGGCACTGAAGCTTTCTTT
CDR3 protein: CASSRNRVSGLGTEAFF

D gene: .
V gene: TRBV19
J gene: TRBJ2-2
clone size: .
CDR3 DNA: TGTGCCAGTAGTATATACACCGGGGAGCTGTTTTTT
CDR3 protein: CASSIYTGELFF

D gene: TRBD1
V gene: TRBV29-1
J gene: TRBJ2-1
clone size: .
CDR3 DNA: TGCAGCGCCGGGACAGGGGGCGTTATCAATGAGCAGTTCTTC
CDR3 protein: CSAGTGGVINEQFF

D gene: .
V gene: TRBV28
J gene: TRBJ2-2
clone size: .
CDR3 DNA: TGTGCCAGCATTGGGGCAGGGCGCACCGGGGAGCTGTTTTTT
CDR3 protein: CASIGAGRTGELFF

D gene: .
V gene: TRBV14
J gene: TRBJ2-1
clone size: once
CDR3 DNA: TGTGCCAGCAGCCAAGATTCCGTCCACAATGAGCAGTTCTTC
CDR3 protein: CASSQDSVHNEQFF

D gene: TRBD2
V gene: TRBV14
J gene: TRBJ2-1
clone size: .
CDR3 DNA: TGTGCCAGCAGCCAAGATTCGGCTAGCGGGAGGAATGAGCAGTTCTTC
CDR3 protein: CASSQDSASGRNEQFF

D gene: .
V gene: TRBV4-1
J gene: TRBJ1-6
clone size: .
CDR3 DNA: TGCGCCAGCAGCCATGGGGGGATCACACCCCTCCACTTT
CDR3 protein: CASSHGGITPLHF

D gene: .
V gene: TRBV4-1
J gene: TRBJ1-5
clone size: .
CDR3 DNA: TGCGCCAGCAGCCAGGACGAACAGGGCCGACGGCCCCAGCATTTT
CDR3 protein: CASSQDEQGRRPQHF

D gene: TRBD2
V gene: TRBV29-1
J gene: TRBJ2-2
clone size: .
CDR3 DNA: TGCAGCGTTCGGGGAGGAACAGTAGCGGGTGCGAACACCGGGGAGCTGTTTTTT
CDR3 protein: CSVRGGTVAGANTGELFF

D gene: .
V gene: TRBV7-2
J gene: TRBJ1-2
clone size: .
CDR3 DNA: TGTGCCAGCAGCACCTACAGGGCAGACTATGGCTACACCTTC
CDR3 protein: CASSTYRADYGYTF

D gene: TRBD1
V gene: TRBV5-6
J gene: TRBJ1-1
clone size: few
CDR3 DNA: TGTGCCAGCAGCTTGGTTGGAGGGGGCAGTGTTGGTGGTACTGAAGCTTTCTTT
CDR3 protein: CASSLVGGGSVGGTEAFF

D gene: TRBD1
V gene: TRBV6-5
J gene: TRBJ1-5
clone size: .
CDR3 DNA: TGTGCCAGCAGTTATTCCGGGACAGGGGAATGGCCCCAGCATTTT
CDR3 protein: CASSYSGTGEWPQHF

D gene: .
V gene: TRBV4-1
J gene: TRBJ1-5
clone size: .
CDR3 DNA: TGCGCCAGCAGCCATCCCTGGGCAGGGAAACGCAATCAGCCCCAGCATTTT
CDR3 protein: CASSHPWAGKRNQPQHF

D gene: .
V gene: TRBV27
J gene: TRBJ2-6
clone size: .
CDR3 DNA: TGTGCCAGCAGTCACGTCTCTGGGGCCAACGTCCTGACTTTC
CDR3 protein: CASSHVSGANVLTF

D gene: .
V gene: TRBV6-5
J gene: TRBJ1-1
clone size: .
CDR3 DNA: TGTGCCAGCAGTCCCACAGTGGAGCTTAACACTGAAGCTTTCTTT
CDR3 protein: CASSPTVELNTEAFF

D gene: .
V gene: TRBV12-5
J gene: TRBJ1-1
clone size: once
CDR3 DNA: TGTGCTAGTGGCCGCAGGTTCATGAACACTGAAGCTTTCTTT
CDR3 protein: CASGRRFMNTEAFF